This TCR beta chain was identified during a study of T cell responses to AZD1222 COVID-19 vaccine. Study outcomes and limitations: Every sample of the repertoires postdated the peak T cell response. As reported, nearly half of all spike-specific TCRs target variant regions that are unmutated.

For this clone: Its target is unknown.

Generated by immunoSEQ multiplex PCR, the TCRdb table keeps only in-frame clones and is missing some. The sample lists approximately 180,000 clones, approximately 90% seen once, with approximately 3% in the top ten. CDR1 SGDLS and CDR2 YYNGEE come from the germline V gene. This CDR3 is built from 15 residues. The J segment lost 3 bases and the V segment lost 0 bases, leaving 1 base of the junction unmatched. This specimen was peripheral blood, taken on day 0 of AZD1222 vaccination. This chain joins TRBV9 and TRBJ2-2, with TRBD2 matching over 8 bases. The sequence came from an adult in good health. The CDR3 sequence is CASSVAGGYTGELFF. CDR3 nucleotides: TGTGCCAGCAGCGTAGCGGGGGGGTACACCGGGGAGCTGTTTTTT. The whole variable domain, filled in from reference TRBV9 and TRBJ2-2, reads DSGVTQTPKHLITATGQRVTLRCSPRSGDLSVYWYQQSLDQGLQFLIQYYNGEERAKGNILERFSAQQFPDLHSELNLSSLELGDSALYFCASSVAGGYTGELFFGEGSRLTVL.